The present T cell receptor (beta chain) was sequenced within a study of T cells after posttransplantation cyclophosphamide. Study-level points and caveats: TRB clonality was highly associated with recipient CMV seropositivity and reactivation. Donor-recipient repertoire similarity was low at 1-2 months, rising over year one. Blood and skin or GI T cell repertoires showed limited TRB overlap.

The CDR3 runs 16 residues. Per the germline V gene, CDR1 is SGHRS and CDR2 is YFSETQ. Trimming removed 1 base from V and 2 bases from J, with 14 bases in between. This clone appeared many times. The target antigen is unknown. Here immunoSEQ multiplex PCR was the method, and the copy in TCRdb shows in-frame clones only, minus some. The sample presents some 37,000 clones, none singletons. The TCR was taken from a girl under 18 in good health, CMV-negative, and a related stem cell transplant donor. V gene TRBV5-1 combines with J gene TRBJ2-3; a possible D gene is TRBD1 (5 bases). The sample was PBMCs. Here the CDR3 reads CASSLRQSDTTDTQYF. CDR3 DNA: TGCGCCAGCAGCTTGCGACAGTCAGACACCACAGATACGCAGTATTTT.